A selection of T cell receptor beta chains follows, all from one sample in a study of response to subunit inactivated influenza vaccine. Via MiXCR, TCRdb re-called the RT-PCR reads, giving one row per CDR3 protein. The sample records about 540,000 distinct CDR3 sequences, 13% to 15% being singletons. The sequenced sample was PBMCs from blood, obtained 11 to 12 days after vaccination. These receptor sequences come from a man aged 50 to 59 who received an inactivated influenza vaccine. CDR3s include the opening cysteine and the closing phenylalanine or tryptophan. The D gene is left open where the match is weak. Expanded clones get a size class; other rows say once, few or many, or leave the size out.

V	J	D	size	CDR3	DNA
TRBV6-2/TRBV6-3	TRBJ1-2	.	.	CASRLDLNYGYTF	TGTGCCAGCAGACTTGACCTCAACTATGGCTACACCTTC
TRBV4-2	TRBJ2-7	.	.	CASSRQRTYEQYF	TGTGCCAGCAGCCGGCAGCGGACCTACGAGCAGTACTTC
TRBV5-5	TRBJ2-1	TRBD1	.	CASSFGTGVVEQFF	TGTGCCAGCAGCTTTGGGACAGGGGTTGTTGAGCAGTTCTTC
TRBV20-1	TRBJ1-5	.	.	CSAPSRAGEPQPF	TGCAGTGCCCCGTCAAGGGCCGGTGAGCCCCAGCCTTTT
TRBV28	TRBJ2-3	.	.	CASSRGVSTDTQYF	TGTGCCAGCAGTAGAGGCGTGAGCACAGATACGCAGTATTTT
TRBV5-1	TRBJ2-5	TRBD2	.	CASSWGTRSLSETQYF	TGCGCCAGCAGCTGGGGGACTAGATCACTTTCAGAGACCCAGTACTTC
TRBV20-1	TRBJ2-3	TRBD2	.	CSASYLAGRTDTQYF	TGCAGTGCTAGTTATCTAGCGGGGCGCACAGATACGCAGTATTTT
TRBV5-1	TRBJ1-4	TRBD1	few	CASSLVNRGGEKLFF	TGCGCCAGCAGCTTGGTCAACAGGGGCGGCGAAAAACTGTTTTTT
TRBV29-1	TRBJ2-3	.	few	CSVSLPLAAFSTDTQYF	TGCAGCGTTTCACTCCCTCTAGCAGCGTTTAGCACAGATACGCAGTATTTT
TRBV12-3/TRBV12-4	TRBJ1-3	.	few	CASSDQGSGNTIYF	TGTGCCAGCAGTGACCAGGGATCTGGAAACACCATATATTTT
TRBV11-2	TRBJ1-5	.	many	CASSSGLNQPQHF	TGTGCCAGCAGCTCCGGACTCAATCAGCCCCAGCATTTT
TRBV28	TRBJ2-1	.	many	CASKDSGYNEQFF	TGTGCCAGCAAAGACAGTGGGTACAATGAGCAGTTCTTC
TRBV4-1	TRBJ2-2	.	.	CASSHTYNGELFF	TGCGCCAGCAGCCATACCTACAACGGGGAGCTGTTTTTT
TRBV6-1	TRBJ2-5	TRBD2	many	CASSAGLAGQETQYF	TGTGCCAGCAGCGCCGGACTAGCGGGCCAAGAGACCCAGTACTTC
TRBV7-3	TRBJ2-1	.	.	CASSFDNYNEQFF	TGTGCCAGCAGCTTCGACAACTACAATGAGCAGTTCTTC
TRBV5-1	TRBJ1-1	.	.	CASHKRGGANTEAFF	TGCGCCAGCCACAAGAGGGGGGGCGCGAACACTGAAGCTTTCTTT